These T cell receptor beta chains were read from a single sample in a study of T cells in Graves' hyperthyroidism and ophthalmopathy. In TCRdb, the multiplex PCR reads were re-called with MiXCR into one record per CDR3 protein. The sample includes around 370,000 distinct CDR3 sequences, about a fifth of them seen just once. Sequencing input: blood. These receptors came from a man aged 18 to 29 with Graves' ophthalmopathy. Both conserved end residues are part of each CDR3. A D gene is named only where the DNA matches it firmly. The listing skips clone size in some rows; elsewhere it reads once, few, many or a size class.

size: many
V: TRBV27
J: TRBJ1-6
D: NA
DNA: TGTGCCAGCAGCCCCTGGGCGGGCGGTGGGTCACCCCTCCACTTT
CDR3: CASSPWAGGGSPLHF

size: few
V: TRBV20-1
J: TRBJ2-3
D: TRBD2
DNA: TGCAGTGCTAGAGAGTCTTTGGCGGGGGGGGTGGGATATACGCAGTATTTT
CDR3: CSARESLAGGVGYTQYF

size: many
V: TRBV20-1
J: TRBJ2-1
D: TRBD1
DNA: TGCAGTGCTAGAGATTGGCAGGGGGAAGGCAATGAGCAGTTCTTC
CDR3: CSARDWQGEGNEQFF

size: many
V: TRBV6-6
J: TRBJ1-1
D: NA
DNA: TGTGCCAGCAGTTACTTGACAGTTCCGGGCACTGAAGCTTTCTTT
CDR3: CASSYLTVPGTEAFF

size: NA
V: TRBV2
J: TRBJ2-1
D: TRBD2
DNA: TGTGCCAGCAGTTGGACTAGCGGGGGGGCCCTTTTTAGCTCCTACAATGAGCAGTTCTTC
CDR3: CASSWTSGGALFSSYNEQFF

size: many
V: TRBV3-1
J: TRBJ1-5
D: TRBD1
DNA: TGTGCCAGCAGCGCAGGGACAGGCAATCAGCCCCAGCATTTT
CDR3: CASSAGTGNQPQHF

size: many
V: TRBV28
J: TRBJ1-3
D: NA
DNA: TGTGCCAGCAGTTCTGCTCGGGTCTCTGGAAACACCATATATTTT
CDR3: CASSSARVSGNTIYF

size: NA
V: TRBV9
J: TRBJ1-5
D: NA
DNA: TGTGCCAGCAGCGTAGGGAGCCAGGGCAATCAGCCCCAGCATTTT
CDR3: CASSVGSQGNQPQHF

size: few
V: TRBV27
J: TRBJ1-4
D: TRBD1
DNA: TGTGCCAGCAGTTTACAGGGGGCGACGGAAAAACTGTTTTTT
CDR3: CASSLQGATEKLFF

size: NA
V: TRBV20-1
J: TRBJ1-5
D: TRBD1
DNA: TGCAGTGCTAGATGGACAGGGAGGTCGAGCAATCAGCCCCAGCATTTT
CDR3: CSARWTGRSSNQPQHF

size: NA
V: TRBV19
J: TRBJ1-2
D: TRBD1
DNA: TGTGCCAACACGGACAGGGGGCCAGGCTATGGCTACACCTTC
CDR3: CANTDRGPGYGYTF

size: NA
V: TRBV6-9
J: TRBJ2-3
D: NA
DNA: TGTGCCAGCAGTTACGACCCGGGGGGCACAGATACGCAGTATTTT
CDR3: CASSYDPGGTDTQYF

size: NA
V: TRBV5-1
J: TRBJ2-5
D: NA
DNA: TGCGCCAGCAGCTTGGAGGCAGGGACCATCCGCAAAGAGACCCAGTACTTC
CDR3: CASSLEAGTIRKETQYF

size: NA
V: TRBV28
J: TRBJ1-1
D: NA
DNA: TGTGCCAGCAGTATACAGCCGAACACTGAAGCTTTCTTT
CDR3: CASSIQPNTEAFF

size: NA
V: TRBV4-1
J: TRBJ1-4
D: NA
DNA: TGCGCCAGCAGCCACTCCTCCTGGGAAAAACTGTTTTTT
CDR3: CASSHSSWEKLFF

size: many
V: TRBV20-1
J: TRBJ2-7
D: TRBD1
DNA: TGCAGTGCTAATCGACAGGGGATAAGCGAGCAGTACTTC
CDR3: CSANRQGISEQYF

size: many
V: TRBV11-2
J: TRBJ1-5
D: NA
DNA: TGTGCCAGCAGCTTAGCCAGGCAGGGTGGGGAACCCCAGCATTTT
CDR3: CASSLARQGGEPQHF

size: many
V: TRBV29-1
J: TRBJ1-1
D: NA
DNA: TGCAGCGTTCATACCCGGCAGGGAAACACTGAAGCTTTCTTT
CDR3: CSVHTRQGNTEAFF

size: NA
V: TRBV5-1
J: TRBJ1-2
D: TRBD1
DNA: TGCGCCAGCAGCTTAGGACAGGGAAGGGCCTATGGCTACACCTTC
CDR3: CASSLGQGRAYGYTF

size: few
V: TRBV6-5
J: TRBJ1-2
D: NA
DNA: TGTGCCAGCAGTTACTCTCCACGCCCAGGGTACTATGGCTACACCTTC
CDR3: CASSYSPRPGYYGYTF

size: many
V: TRBV11-2
J: TRBJ2-7
D: TRBD1
DNA: TGTGCCAGCAGCCCCCTCCATTCCCGGGACAGGCGATCACATGAGCAGTACTTC
CDR3: CASSPLHSRDRRSHEQYF

size: many
V: TRBV5-5
J: TRBJ2-7
D: NA
DNA: TGTGCCAGCAGCTCGGGGCACGAGCAGTACTTC
CDR3: CASSSGHEQYF

size: NA
V: TRBV5-1
J: TRBJ2-2
D: NA
DNA: TGCGCCAGCAGGGAAGTTCCGGGTCAGAAAGCGGGGGAGCTGTTTTTT
CDR3: CASREVPGQKAGELFF

size: NA
V: TRBV29-1
J: TRBJ2-7
D: NA
DNA: TGCAGCGTTGCCCCCTCTGGCAGCCTTACCTACGAGCAGTACTTC
CDR3: CSVAPSGSLTYEQYF

size: NA
V: TRBV12-3/TRBV12-4
J: TRBJ2-1
D: TRBD2
DNA: TGTGCCAGCAGTCTCTGGGGGTCGGGGGGGCTGAATGAGCAGTTCTTC
CDR3: CASSLWGSGGLNEQFF

size: many
V: TRBV4-1
J: TRBJ1-1
D: NA
DNA: TGCGCCAGCAGCCAAGTCCTGAGGGGGGCGAACACTGAAGCTTTCTTT
CDR3: CASSQVLRGANTEAFF

size: NA
V: TRBV13
J: TRBJ2-7
D: NA
DNA: TGTGCCAGCAGCTTATGGCCCTACGAGCAGTACTTC
CDR3: CASSLWPYEQYF

size: NA
V: TRBV4-1
J: TRBJ1-2
D: TRBD1
DNA: TGCGCCAGCAGCCAAGGATCCGGACAGGAGCCTTATGGCTACACCTTC
CDR3: CASSQGSGQEPYGYTF

size: once
V: TRBV24-1
J: TRBJ1-6
D: NA
DNA: TGTGCCACCAGTGATTTGGACGGTTATAATTCACCCCTCCACTTT
CDR3: CATSDLDGYNSPLHF

size: few
V: TRBV10-2
J: TRBJ2-7
D: TRBD1
DNA: TGCGCCAGCAGACATGGGACAGAACGCCTATTCTACGAGCAGTACTTC
CDR3: CASRHGTERLFYEQYF

size: NA
V: TRBV5-1
J: TRBJ2-3
D: NA
DNA: TGCGCCAGCAGCTTGGGGGGGCCAGGCACAGATACGCAGTATTTT
CDR3: CASSLGGPGTDTQYF

size: few
V: TRBV5-1
J: TRBJ2-2
D: NA
DNA: TGCGCCAGCAGCTTCCGGACAGGGGACCTAGCGGGCACCGGGGAGCTGTTTTTT
CDR3: CASSFRTGDLAGTGELFF

size: NA
V: TRBV5-1
J: TRBJ1-2
D: NA
DNA: TGCGCCAGCAGCTTCAGGGCTAACTATGGCTACACCTTC
CDR3: CASSFRANYGYTF

size: few
V: TRBV27
J: TRBJ1-5
D: TRBD1
DNA: TGTGCCATTGGACAGGGAGGCAATCAGCCCCAGCATTTT
CDR3: CAIGQGGNQPQHF

size: many
V: TRBV27
J: TRBJ2-2
D: TRBD2
DNA: TGTGCCAGCACGTTAGCGGGGGGGCCGACCGGGGAGCTGTTTTTT
CDR3: CASTLAGGPTGELFF

size: many
V: TRBV11-2
J: TRBJ2-7
D: NA
DNA: TGTGCCAGCAGCTTAGAGGCTAGAGTGGGGTACGAGCAGTACTTC
CDR3: CASSLEARVGYEQYF